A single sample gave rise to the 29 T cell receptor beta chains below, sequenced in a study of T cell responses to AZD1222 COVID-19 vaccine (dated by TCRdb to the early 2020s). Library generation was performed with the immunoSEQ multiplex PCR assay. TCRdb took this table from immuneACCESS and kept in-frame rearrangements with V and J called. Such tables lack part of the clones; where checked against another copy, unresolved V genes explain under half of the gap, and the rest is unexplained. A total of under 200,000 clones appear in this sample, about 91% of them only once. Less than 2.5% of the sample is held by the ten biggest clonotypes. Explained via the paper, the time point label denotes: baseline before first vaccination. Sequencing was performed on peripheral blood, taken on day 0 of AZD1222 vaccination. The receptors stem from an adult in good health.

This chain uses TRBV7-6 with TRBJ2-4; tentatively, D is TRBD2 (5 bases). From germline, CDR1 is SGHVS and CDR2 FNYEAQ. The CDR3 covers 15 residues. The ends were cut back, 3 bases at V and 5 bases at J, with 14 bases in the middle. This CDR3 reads CASSLSGGPENIQYF. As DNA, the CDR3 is TGTGCCAGCAGCTTGTCAGGCGGGCCCGAAAACATTCAGTACTTC.

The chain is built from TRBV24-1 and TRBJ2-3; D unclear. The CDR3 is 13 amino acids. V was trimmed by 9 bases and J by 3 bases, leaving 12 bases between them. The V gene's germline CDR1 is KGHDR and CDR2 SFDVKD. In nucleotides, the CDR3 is TGTGCCACCTCCCGCCCAGGTACAGATACGCAGTATTTT. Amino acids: CATSRPGTDTQYF.

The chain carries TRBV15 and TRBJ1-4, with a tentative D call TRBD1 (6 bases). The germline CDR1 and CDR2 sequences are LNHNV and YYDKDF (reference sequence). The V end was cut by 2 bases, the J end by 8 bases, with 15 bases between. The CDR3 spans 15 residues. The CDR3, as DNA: TGTGCCACCAGCAGAATCACAGGGATCGGGGAAAAACTGTTTTTT. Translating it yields CATSRITGIGEKLFF.

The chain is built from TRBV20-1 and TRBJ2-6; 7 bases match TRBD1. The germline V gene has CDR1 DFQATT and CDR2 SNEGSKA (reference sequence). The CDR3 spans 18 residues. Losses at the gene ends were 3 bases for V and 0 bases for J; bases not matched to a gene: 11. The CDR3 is CSASRNRGLPSGANVLTF. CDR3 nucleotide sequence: TGCAGTGCTAGTCGAAACAGGGGCCTTCCCTCTGGGGCCAACGTCCTGACTTTC.

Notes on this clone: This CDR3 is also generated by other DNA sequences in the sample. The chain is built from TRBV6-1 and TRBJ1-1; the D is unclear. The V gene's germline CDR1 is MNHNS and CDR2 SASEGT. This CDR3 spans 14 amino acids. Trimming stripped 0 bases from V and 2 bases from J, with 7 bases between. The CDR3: CASSEAGGNTEAFF. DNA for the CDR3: TGTGCCAGCAGTGAAGCCGGAGGAAACACTGAAGCTTTCTTT.

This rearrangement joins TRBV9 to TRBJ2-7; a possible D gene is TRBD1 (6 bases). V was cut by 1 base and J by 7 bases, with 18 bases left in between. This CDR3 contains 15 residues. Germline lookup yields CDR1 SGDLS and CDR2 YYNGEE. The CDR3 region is CASSVRQDTSGEQYF. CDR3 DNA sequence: TGTGCCAGCAGCGTAAGACAGGATACCAGTGGGGAGCAGTACTTC.

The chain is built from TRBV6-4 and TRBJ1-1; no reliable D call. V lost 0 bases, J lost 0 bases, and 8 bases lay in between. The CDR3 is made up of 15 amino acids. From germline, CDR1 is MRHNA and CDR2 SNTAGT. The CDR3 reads CASSDSRRVNTEAFF. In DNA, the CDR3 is TGTGCCAGCAGTGACTCTAGGCGGGTGAACACTGAAGCTTTCTTT.

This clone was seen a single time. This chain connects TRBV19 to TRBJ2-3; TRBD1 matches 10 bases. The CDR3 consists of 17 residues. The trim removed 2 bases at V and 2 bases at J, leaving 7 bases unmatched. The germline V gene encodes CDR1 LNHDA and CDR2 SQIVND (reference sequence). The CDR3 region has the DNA TGTGCCAGTAGTATAAGAGGGACAGGGGAGACCACAGATACGCAGTATTTT. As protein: CASSIRGTGETTDTQYF.

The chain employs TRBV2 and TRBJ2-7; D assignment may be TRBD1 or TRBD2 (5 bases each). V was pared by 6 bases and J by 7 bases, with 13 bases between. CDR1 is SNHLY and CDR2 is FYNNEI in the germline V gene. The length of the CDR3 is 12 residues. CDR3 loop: CASRGEFGEQYF. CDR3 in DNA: TGTGCCAGCAGGGGGGAATTTGGGGAGCAGTACTTC.

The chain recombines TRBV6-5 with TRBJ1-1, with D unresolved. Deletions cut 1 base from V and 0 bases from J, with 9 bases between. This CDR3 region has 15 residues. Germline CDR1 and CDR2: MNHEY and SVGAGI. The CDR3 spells CASSYLLAMNTEAFF. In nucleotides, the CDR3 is TGTGCCAGCAGTTACTTGTTGGCCATGAACACTGAAGCTTTCTTT.

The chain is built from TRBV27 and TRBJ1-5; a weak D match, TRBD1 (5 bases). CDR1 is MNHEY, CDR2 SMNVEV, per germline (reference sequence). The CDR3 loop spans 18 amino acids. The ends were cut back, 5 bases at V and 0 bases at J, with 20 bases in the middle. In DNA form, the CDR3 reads TGTGCCAGCAGTCAGCTTAGGGACTTCCCGGATAGCAATCAGCCCCAGCATTTT. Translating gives CASSQLRDFPDSNQPQHF.

CDR3 bases: TGTGCCAGCAAGACGGGGATGGAGGGAAACACCATATATTTT. Protein product: CASKTGMEGNTIYF. The genes are TRBV7-9 and TRBJ1-3; D is unclear. Germline V gene lookup returns CDR1 SEHNR and CDR2 FQNEAQ (reference sequence). The ends were cut back, 7 bases at V and 4 bases at J, with 14 bases in the middle. The CDR3 sequence is 14 residues long. Full variable domain (outside the CDR3, taken from reference TRBV7-9 and TRBJ1-3): DTGVSQNPRHKITKRGQNVTFRCDPISEHNRLYWYRQTLGQGPEFLTYFQNEAQLEKSRLLSDRFSAERPKGSFSTLEIQRTEQGDSAMYLCASKTGMEGNTIYFGEGSWLTVV.

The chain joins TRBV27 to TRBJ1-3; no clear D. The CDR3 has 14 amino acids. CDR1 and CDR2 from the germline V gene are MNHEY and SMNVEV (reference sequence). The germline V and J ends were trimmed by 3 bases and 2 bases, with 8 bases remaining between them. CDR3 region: CASSFQGPGNTIYF. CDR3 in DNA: TGTGCCAGCAGTTTCCAAGGGCCTGGAAACACCATATATTTT.

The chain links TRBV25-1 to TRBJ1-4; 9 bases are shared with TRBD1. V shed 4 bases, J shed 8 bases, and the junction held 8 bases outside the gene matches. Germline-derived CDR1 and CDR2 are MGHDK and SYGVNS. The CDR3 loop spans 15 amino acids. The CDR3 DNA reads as TGTGCCAGCAGTGCATACAGGGGGCAGGAGGAAAAACTGTTTTTT. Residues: CASSAYRGQEEKLFF.

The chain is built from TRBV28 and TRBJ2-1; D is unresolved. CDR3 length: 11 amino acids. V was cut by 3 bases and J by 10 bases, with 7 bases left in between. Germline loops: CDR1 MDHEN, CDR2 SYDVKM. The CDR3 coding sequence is TGTGCCAGCAGTTTTATGGAGGAGCAGTTCTTC. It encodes CASSFMEEQFF.

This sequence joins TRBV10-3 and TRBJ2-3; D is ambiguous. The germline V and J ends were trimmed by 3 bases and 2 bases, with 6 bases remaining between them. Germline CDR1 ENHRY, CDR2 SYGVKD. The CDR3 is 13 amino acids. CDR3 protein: CAISDPHTDTQYF. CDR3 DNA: TGTGCCATCAGTGACCCCCACACAGATACGCAGTATTTT.

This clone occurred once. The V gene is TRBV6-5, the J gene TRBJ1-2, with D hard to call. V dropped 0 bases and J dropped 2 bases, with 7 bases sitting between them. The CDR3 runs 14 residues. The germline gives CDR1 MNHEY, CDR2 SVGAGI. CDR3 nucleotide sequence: TGTGCCAGCAGTTACTCGGAAGGAAACTATGGCTACACCTTC. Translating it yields CASSYSEGNYGYTF.

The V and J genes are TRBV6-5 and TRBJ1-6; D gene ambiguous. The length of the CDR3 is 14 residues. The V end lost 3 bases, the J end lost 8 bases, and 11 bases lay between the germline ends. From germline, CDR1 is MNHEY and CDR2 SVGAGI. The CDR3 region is CASSYEEHDSPLHF. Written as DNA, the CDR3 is TGTGCCAGCAGTTATGAGGAGCATGATTCACCCCTCCACTTT.

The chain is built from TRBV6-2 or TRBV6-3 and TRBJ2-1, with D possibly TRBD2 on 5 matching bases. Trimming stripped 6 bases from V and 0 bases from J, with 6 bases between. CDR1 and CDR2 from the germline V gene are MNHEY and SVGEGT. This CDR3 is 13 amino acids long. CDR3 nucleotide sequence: TGTGCCAGCAGCCGGGACTCCTACAATGAGCAGTTCTTC. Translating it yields CASSRDSYNEQFF.

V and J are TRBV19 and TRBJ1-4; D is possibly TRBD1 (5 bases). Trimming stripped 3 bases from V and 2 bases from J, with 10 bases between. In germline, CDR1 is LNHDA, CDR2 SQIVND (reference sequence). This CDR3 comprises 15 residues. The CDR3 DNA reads TGTGCCAGTAGTATTACGGGGGTTACTAATGAAAAACTGTTTTTT. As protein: CASSITGVTNEKLFF.

The CDR3 coding sequence is TGTGCCAGCAGCCCCGGGAGAGGGGGCCTATCTTCTGAAGCTTTCTTT. Encoded protein: CASSPGRGGLSSEAFF. The rearrangement uses TRBV9 and TRBJ1-1; 7 bases match TRBD1. V gave up 4 bases and J gave up 6 bases; unmatched junction bases: 15. The CDR3 contains 16 residues. Germline CDR1 SGDLS, CDR2 YYNGEE. The variable domain in full, completed from reference TRBV9 and TRBJ1-1, reads DSGVTQTPKHLITATGQRVTLRCSPRSGDLSVYWYQQSLDQGLQFLIQYYNGEERAKGNILERFSAQQFPDLHSELNLSSLELGDSALYFCASSPGRGGLSSEAFFGQGTRLTVV.

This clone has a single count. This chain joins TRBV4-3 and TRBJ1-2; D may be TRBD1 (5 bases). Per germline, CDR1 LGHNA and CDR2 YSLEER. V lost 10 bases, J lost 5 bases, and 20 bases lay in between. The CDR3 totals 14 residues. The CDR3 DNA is TGCGCCACCTCCCAGGGATGGAGTACTTATGGCTACACCTTC. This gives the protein CATSQGWSTYGYTF.

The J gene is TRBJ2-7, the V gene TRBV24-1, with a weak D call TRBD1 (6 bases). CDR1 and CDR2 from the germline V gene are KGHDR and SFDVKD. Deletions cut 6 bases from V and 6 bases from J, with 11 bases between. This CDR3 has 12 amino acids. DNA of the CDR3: TGTGCCACCAGTCTTCAAGGGGGCGAGCAGTACTTC. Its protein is CATSLQGGEQYF.

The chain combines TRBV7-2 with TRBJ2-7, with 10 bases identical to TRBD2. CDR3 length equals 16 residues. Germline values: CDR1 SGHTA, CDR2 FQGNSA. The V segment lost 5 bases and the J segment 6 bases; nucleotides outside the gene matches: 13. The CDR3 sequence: CASSPSRGLAGAEQYF. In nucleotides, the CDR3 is TGTGCCAGCAGCCCAAGCAGGGGGCTAGCGGGAGCCGAGCAGTACTTC. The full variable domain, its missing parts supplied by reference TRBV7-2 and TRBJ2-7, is GAGVSQSPSNKVTEKGKDVELRCDPISGHTALYWYRQSLGQGLEFLIYFQGNSAPDKSGLPSDRFSAERTGGSVSTLTIQRTQQEDSAVYLCASSPSRGLAGAEQYFGPGTRLTVT.

For the CDR3, the DNA is TGTGCCAGCAGCCCCCGGCTAAGGGTTCAGCCCCAGCATTTT. Translating gives CASSPRLRVQPQHF. This chain uses TRBV7-2 with TRBJ1-5; D uncertain. The ends were cut back, 5 bases at V and 6 bases at J, with 14 bases in the middle. Looked up from germline, CDR1 is SGHTA and CDR2 is FQGNSA. There are 14 residues in the CDR3.

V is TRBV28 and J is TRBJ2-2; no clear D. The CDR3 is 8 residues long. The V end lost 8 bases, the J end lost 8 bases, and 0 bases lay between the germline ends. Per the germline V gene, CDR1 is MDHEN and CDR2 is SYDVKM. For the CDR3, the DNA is TGTGCCAGCGGGGAGCTGTTTTTT. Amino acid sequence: CASGELFF.

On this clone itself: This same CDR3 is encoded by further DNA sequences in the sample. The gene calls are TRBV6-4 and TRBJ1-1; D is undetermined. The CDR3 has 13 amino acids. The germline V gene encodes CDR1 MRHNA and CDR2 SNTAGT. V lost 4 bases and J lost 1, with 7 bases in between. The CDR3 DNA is TGTGCCAGCAGTGTTGGAGAGAACACTGAAGCTTTCTTT. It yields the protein CASSVGENTEAFF.

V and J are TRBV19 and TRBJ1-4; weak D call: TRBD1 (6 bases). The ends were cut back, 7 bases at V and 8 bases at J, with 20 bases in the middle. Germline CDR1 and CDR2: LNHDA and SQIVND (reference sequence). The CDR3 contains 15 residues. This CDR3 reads CASIGDRQGSEKLFF. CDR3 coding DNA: TGTGCCAGTATTGGGGATCGGCAGGGGAGCGAAAAACTGTTTTTT.

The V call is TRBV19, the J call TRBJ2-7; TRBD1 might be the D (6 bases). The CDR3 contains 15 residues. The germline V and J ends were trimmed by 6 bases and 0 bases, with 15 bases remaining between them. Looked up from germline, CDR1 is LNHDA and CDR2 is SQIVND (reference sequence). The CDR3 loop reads CASSREQGSSYEQYF. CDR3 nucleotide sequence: TGTGCCAGTAGCCGAGAGCAGGGGAGCTCCTACGAGCAGTACTTC.